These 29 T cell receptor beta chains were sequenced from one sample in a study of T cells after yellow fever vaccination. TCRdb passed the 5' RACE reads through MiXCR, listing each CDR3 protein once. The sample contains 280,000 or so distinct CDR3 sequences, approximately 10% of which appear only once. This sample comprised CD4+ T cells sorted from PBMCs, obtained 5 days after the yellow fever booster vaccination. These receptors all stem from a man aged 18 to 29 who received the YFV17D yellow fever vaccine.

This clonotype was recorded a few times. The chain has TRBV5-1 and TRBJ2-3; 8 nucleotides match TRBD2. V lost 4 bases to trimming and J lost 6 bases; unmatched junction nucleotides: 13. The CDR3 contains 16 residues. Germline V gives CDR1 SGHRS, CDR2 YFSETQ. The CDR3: CASSPGASGGLDTQYF. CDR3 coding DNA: TGCGCCAGCAGCCCCGGGGCGAGCGGGGGTCTTGATACGCAGTATTTT.

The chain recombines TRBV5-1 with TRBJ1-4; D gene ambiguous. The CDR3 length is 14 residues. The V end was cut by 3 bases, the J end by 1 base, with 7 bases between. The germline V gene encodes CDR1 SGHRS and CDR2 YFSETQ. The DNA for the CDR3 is TGCGCCAGCAGCTCGGAAGGAACTAATGAAAAACTGTTTTTT. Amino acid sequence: CASSSEGTNEKLFF.

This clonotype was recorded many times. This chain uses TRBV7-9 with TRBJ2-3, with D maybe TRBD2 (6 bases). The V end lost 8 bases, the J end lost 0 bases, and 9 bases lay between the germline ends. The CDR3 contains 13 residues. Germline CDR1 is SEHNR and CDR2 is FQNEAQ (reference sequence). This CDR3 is CASRETSTDTQYF. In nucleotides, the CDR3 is TGTGCCAGCCGGGAGACTAGCACAGATACGCAGTATTTT.

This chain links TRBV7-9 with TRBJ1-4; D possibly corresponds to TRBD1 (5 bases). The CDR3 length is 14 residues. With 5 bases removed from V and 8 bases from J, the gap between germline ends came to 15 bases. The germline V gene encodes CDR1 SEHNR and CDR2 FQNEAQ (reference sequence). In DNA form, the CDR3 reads TGTGCCAGCAGCCCCGGGACGGACTTGGAAAAACTGTTTTTT. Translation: CASSPGTDLEKLFF.

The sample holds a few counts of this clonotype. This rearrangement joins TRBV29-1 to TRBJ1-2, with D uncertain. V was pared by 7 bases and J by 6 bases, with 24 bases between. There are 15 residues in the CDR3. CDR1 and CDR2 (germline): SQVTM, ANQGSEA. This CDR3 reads CSAIPVGRRSNGYTF. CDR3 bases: TGCAGCGCCATACCCGTCGGACGCAGGAGTAATGGCTACACCTTC.

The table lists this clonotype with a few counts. DNA for the CDR3: TGTGCCAGCAGGACAACCGGGACAAACTACAATGAGCAGTTCTTC. Translated: CASRTTGTNYNEQFF. The chain recombines TRBV28 with TRBJ2-1; possibly TRBD1 for D (6 bases). The CDR3 is 15 amino acids. The V and J ends lost 6 bases and 3 bases respectively, with 15 bases between them. The germline CDR1 and CDR2 sequences are MDHEN and SYDVKM. Combining the CDR3 with reference TRBV28 and TRBJ2-1 gives the whole variable domain DVKVTQSSRYLVKRTGEKVFLECVQDMDHENMFWYRQDPGLGLRLIYFSYDVKMKEKGDIPEGYSVSREKKERFSLILESASTNQTSMYLCASRTTGTNYNEQFFGPGTRLTVL.

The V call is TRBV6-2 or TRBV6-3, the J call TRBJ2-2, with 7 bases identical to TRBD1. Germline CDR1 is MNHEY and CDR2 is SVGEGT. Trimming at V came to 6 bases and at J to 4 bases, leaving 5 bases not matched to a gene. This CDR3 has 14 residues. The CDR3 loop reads CASRQDRRTGELFF. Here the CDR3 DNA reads TGTGCCAGCAGGCAGGACAGGCGCACCGGGGAGCTGTTTTTT.

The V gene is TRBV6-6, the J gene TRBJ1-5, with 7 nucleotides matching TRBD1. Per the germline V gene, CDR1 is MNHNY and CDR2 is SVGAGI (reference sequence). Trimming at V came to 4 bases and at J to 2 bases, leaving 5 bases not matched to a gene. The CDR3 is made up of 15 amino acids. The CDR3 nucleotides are TGTGCCAGCAGTTTCGGACAGGTTGGCAATCAGCCCCAGCATTTT. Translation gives CASSFGQVGNQPQHF.

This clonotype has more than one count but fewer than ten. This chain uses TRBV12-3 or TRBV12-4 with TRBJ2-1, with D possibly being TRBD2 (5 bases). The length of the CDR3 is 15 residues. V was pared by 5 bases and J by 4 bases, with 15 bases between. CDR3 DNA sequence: TGTGCCAGCAGTAGAAGCGGTTCGAATTACAATGAGCAGTTCTTC. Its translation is CASSRSGSNYNEQFF.

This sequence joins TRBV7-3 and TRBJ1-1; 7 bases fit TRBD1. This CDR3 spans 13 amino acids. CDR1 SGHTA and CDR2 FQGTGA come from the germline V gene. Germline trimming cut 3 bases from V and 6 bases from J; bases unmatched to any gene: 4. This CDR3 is CASSLGGTAEAFF. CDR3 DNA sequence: TGTGCCAGCAGCTTGGGCGGGACAGCTGAAGCTTTCTTT.

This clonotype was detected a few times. CDR3 in amino acids: CASSPGTGGNTEAFF. CDR3 DNA sequence: TGCGCCAGCAGCCCGGGGACAGGTGGGAACACTGAAGCTTTCTTT. This chain uses TRBV5-1 with TRBJ1-1, with TRBD1 identical over 8 bases. Germline-derived CDR1 and CDR2 are SGHRS and YFSETQ. CDR3 length: 15 residues. The V and J ends lost 4 bases and 1 base, in that order; junction bases with no gene match: 6.

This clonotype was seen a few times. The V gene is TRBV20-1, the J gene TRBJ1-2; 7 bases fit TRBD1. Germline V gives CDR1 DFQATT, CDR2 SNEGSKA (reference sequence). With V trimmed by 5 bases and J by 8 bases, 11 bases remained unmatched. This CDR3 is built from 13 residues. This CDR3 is CSASQTGSTGYTF. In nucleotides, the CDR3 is TGCAGTGCTTCCCAGACAGGGAGTACGGGCTACACCTTC.

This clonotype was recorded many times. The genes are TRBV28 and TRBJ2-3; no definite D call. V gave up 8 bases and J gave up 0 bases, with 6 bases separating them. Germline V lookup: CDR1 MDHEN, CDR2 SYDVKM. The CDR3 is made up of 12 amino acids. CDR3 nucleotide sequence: TGTGCCAGCCGGTGGAGCACAGATACGCAGTATTTT. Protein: CASRWSTDTQYF.

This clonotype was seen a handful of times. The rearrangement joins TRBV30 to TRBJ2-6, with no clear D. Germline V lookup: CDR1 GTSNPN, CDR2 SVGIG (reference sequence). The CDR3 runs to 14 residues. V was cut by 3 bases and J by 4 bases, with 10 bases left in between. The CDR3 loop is CAWSVGSGANVLTF. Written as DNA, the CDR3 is TGTGCCTGGAGCGTCGGTTCGGGGGCCAACGTCCTGACTTTC.

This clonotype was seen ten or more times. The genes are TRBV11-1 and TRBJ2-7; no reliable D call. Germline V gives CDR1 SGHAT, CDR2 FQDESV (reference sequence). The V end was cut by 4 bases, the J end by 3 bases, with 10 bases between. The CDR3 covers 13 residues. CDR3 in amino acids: CASSWTEDYEQYV. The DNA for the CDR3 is TGTGCCAGCAGCTGGACGGAAGACTACGAGCAGTACGTC.

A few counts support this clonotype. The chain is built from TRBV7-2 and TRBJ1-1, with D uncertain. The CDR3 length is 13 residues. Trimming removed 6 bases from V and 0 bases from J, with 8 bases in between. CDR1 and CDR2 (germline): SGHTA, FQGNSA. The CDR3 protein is CASRIELNTEAFF. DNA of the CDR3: TGTGCCAGCAGGATCGAATTGAACACTGAAGCTTTCTTT.

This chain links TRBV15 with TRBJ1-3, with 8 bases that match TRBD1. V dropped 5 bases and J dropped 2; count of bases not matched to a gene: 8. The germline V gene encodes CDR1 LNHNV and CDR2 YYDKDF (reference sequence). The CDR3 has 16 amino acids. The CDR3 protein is CATSGQGARAGNTIYF. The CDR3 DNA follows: TGTGCCACCAGCGGCCAGGGGGCGCGGGCTGGAAACACCATATATTTT. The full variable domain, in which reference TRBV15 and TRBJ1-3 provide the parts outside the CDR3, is DAMVIQNPRYQVTQFGKPVTLSCSQTLNHNVMYWYQQKSSQAPKLLFHYYDKDFNNEADTPDNFQSRRPNTSFCFLDIRSPGLGDTAMYLCATSGQGARAGNTIYFGEGSWLTVV.

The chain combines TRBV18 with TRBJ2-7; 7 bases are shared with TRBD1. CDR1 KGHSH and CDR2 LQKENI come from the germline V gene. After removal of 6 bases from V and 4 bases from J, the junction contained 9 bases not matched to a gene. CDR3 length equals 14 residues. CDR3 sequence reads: CASSRTGSGYEQYF. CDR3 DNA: TGTGCCAGCTCTCGGACAGGTTCGGGGTACGAGCAGTACTTC.

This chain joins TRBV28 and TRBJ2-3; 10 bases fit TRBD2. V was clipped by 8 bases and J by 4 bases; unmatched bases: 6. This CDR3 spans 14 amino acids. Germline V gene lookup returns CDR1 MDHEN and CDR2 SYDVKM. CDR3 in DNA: TGTGCCAGCGTGAGCGGGGGGGGATCAGATACGCAGTATTTT. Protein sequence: CASVSGGGSDTQYF.

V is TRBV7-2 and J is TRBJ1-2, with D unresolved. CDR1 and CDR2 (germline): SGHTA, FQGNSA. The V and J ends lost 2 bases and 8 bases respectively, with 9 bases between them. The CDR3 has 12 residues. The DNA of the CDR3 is TGTGCCAGCAGCTTAACCGGGGTCGGCTACACCTTC. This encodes CASSLTGVGYTF.

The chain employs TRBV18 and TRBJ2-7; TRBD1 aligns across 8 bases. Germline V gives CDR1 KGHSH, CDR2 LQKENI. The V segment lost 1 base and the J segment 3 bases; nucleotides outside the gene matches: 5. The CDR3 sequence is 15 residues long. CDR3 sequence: CASSPRQGAHYEQYV. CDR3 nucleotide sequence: TGTGCCAGCTCACCACGGCAGGGGGCTCACTACGAGCAGTACGTC.

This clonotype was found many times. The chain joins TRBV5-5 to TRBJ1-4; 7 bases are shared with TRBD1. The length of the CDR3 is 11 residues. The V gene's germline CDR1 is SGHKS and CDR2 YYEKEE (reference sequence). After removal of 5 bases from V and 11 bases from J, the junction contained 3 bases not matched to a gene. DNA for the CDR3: TGTGCCAGCAGGCGGGACAGCAAACTGTTTTTT. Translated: CASRRDSKLFF.

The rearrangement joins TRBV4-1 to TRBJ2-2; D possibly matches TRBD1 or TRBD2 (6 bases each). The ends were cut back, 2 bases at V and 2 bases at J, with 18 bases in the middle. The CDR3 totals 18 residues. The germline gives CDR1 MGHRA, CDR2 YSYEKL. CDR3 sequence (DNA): TGCGCCAGCAGCCAACAACTCCCGGGGGCGACAAACACCGGGGAGCTGTTTTTT. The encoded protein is CASSQQLPGATNTGELFF.

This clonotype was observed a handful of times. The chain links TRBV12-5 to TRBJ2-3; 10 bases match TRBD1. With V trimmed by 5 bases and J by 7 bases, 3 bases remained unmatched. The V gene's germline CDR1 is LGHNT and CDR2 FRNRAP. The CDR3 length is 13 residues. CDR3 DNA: TGTGCTAGTGGTGGACAGGGGGGGAATACGCAGTATTTT. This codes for CASGGQGGNTQYF.

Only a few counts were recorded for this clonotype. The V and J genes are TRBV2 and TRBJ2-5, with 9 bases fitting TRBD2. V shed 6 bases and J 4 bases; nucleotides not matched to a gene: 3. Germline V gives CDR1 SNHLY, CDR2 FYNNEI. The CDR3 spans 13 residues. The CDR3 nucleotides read TGTGCCAGCAGAGCGACTAGCGGAGAGACCCAGTACTTC. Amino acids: CASRATSGETQYF.

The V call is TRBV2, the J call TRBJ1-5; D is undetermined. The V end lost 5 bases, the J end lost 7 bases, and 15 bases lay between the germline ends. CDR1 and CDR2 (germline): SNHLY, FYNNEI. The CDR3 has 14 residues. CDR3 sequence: CASSTLGSRQPQHF. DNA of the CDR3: TGTGCCAGCAGTACCCTAGGGTCGAGACAGCCCCAGCATTTT.

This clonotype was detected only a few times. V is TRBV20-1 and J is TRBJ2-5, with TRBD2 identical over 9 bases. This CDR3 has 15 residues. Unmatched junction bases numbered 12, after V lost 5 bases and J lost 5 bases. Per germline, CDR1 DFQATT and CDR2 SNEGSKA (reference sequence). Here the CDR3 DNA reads TGCAGTGCTGGCCTGGCGGGGGGGGCCCATGAGACCCAGTACTTC. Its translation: CSAGLAGGAHETQYF.

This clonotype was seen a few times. CDR3 residues: CASSLDSLNYGYTF. As DNA, the CDR3 is TGTGCCAGCAGCCTCGACAGTCTTAACTATGGCTACACCTTC. V and J are TRBV21-1 and TRBJ1-2; the DNA was not used to check the table's D call, TRBD1. TRBV21-1 is shown as a pseudogene. The CDR3 is 14 amino acids.

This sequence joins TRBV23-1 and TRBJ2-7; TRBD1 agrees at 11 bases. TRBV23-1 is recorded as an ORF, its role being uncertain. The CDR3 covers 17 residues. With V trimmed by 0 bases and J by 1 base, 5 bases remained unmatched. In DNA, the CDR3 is TGCGCCAGCAGTCAATCGAACCGGGACAGGGGGTCCTACGAGCAGTACTTC. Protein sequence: CASSQSNRDRGSYEQYF.